Here is one T cell receptor beta chain with its context. Its target antigen remains unknown. Base qualities are not provided; no much larger clone lies one nucleotide away. The sample comes from a study of lymphopenia after photon versus proton radiotherapy (dated by TCRdb to between 2018 and 2021). The study in broad terms: The study compared the immunological effects of photon versus proton radiation therapy in patients with gastrointestinal tumors who developed high-grade lymphopenia. The cohort included 15 to 20 patients with gastrointestinal tumors who developed lymphopenia after receiving either photon or proton therapy. The goal of the study was to characterize the differences between the two radiation modalities in how they affect the immune system. Results the study describes overall, beyond this receptor: Across the cohort, among patients who died, a greater drop in TCR diversity after the nadir was inversely correlated with overall survival time. Proton-treated patients stayed relatively stable during treatment, while photon-treated patients lost naive T cells and TCR diversity and gained effector/memory populations. The survival association was examined only in patients who died, and the authors described better survival with proton therapy as a possibility, not as a demonstrated result. After the lymphocyte count nadir, photon-treated repertoires showed oligoclonal expansion, especially of CD8+ Temra cells, which drove the drop in diversity.

Libraries were made using the immunoSEQ multiplex PCR assay. T cell repertoires were profiled by deep sequencing of rearranged TCR beta loci, alongside multiparametric flow cytometry. The source is immuneACCESS, and TCRdb retained only in-frame sequences with V and J called. Part of the clones is not carried over; for the studies checked, unresolved V genes explain less than half of this, and the remainder is unexplained. In this sample the table shows several thousand clones, more than 60% of which occur a single time. The top ten hold roughly 50% of the sample. The CDR3 starts with the cysteine, ends with the phenylalanine, and has 14 residues. Just CDR3 DNA is preserved here, 42 bases in frame from base 1. From the germline V gene, CDR1 is MGHRA and CDR2 is YSYEKL. Germline trimming amounts to 5 bases on V and 6 bases on J, with 10 as the count of junction bases outside the gene matches.

The source is a man aged 80 or over with esophageal cancer. The rearrangement joined TRBV4-1 to TRBJ2-7, with 7 middle bases fitting TRBD1. Sequenced material: peripheral blood, taken from a patient treated with proton-based radiotherapy. The DNA reads TGCGCCAGCAGCAACGACAGGGTACTGTCCGAGCAGTACTTC. Translated, it gives CASSNDRVLSEQYF.